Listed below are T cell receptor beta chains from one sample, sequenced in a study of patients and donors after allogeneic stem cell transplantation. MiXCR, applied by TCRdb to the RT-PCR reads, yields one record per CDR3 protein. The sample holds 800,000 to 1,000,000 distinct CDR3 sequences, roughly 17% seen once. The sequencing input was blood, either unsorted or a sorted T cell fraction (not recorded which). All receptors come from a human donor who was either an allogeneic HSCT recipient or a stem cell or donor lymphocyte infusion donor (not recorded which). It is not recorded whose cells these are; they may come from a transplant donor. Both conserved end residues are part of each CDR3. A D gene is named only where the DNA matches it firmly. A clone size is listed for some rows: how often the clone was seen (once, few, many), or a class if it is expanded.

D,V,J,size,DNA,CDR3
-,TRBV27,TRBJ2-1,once,TGTGCCAGTCGACACGGCGTGAGCCATGAGCAGTTCTTC,CASRHGVSHEQFF
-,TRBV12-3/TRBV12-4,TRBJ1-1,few,TGTGCCAGCAGCCCCTGGGGAGATTCGGCTTTCTTT,CASSPWGDSAFF
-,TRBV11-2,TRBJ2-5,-,TGTGCCAGCAGCTCACTAGGGTACCAAGAGACCCAGTACTTC,CASSSLGYQETQYF
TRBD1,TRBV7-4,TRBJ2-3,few,TGTGCCAGCAGCTCGACAGGGCTCGATACAGATACGCAGTATTTT,CASSSTGLDTDTQYF
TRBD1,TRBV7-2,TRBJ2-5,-,TGTGCCAGCAGCTTATCCGGGACAGGGTTAGAGACCCAGTACTTC,CASSLSGTGLETQYF
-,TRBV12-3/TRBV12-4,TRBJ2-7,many,TGTGCCAGCAGTTTACAGGGAAGCTCCTACGAGCAGTACTTC,CASSLQGSSYEQYF
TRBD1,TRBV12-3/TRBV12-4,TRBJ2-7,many,TGTGCCAGCAGCTTAGCAGGGGGCAACTACGAGCAGTACTTC,CASSLAGGNYEQYF
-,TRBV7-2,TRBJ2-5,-,TGTGCCAGCACCCGCAGGGCCGCAGGGAAAGAGACCCAGTACTTC,CASTRRAAGKETQYF
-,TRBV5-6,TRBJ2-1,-,TGTGCCAGCAGCGTAATAGAGAAGGGCTACAATGAGCAGTTCTTC,CASSVIEKGYNEQFF
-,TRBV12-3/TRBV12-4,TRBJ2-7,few,TGTGCCAGCACCTGGGGCAACTACGAGCAGTACTTC,CASTWGNYEQYF
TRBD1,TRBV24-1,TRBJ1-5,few,TGTGCCACCAGTGACGGGACAGGTGGGTTCTATAGCAATCAGCCCCAGCATTTT,CATSDGTGGFYSNQPQHF
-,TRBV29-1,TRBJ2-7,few,TGCAGCGTTGCGGGAGCAGAGCAGTACTTC,CSVAGAEQYF
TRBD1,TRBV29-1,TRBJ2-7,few,TGCAGCGTCCGGACAACAGGGGCGGTCTACGAGCAGTACTTC,CSVRTTGAVYEQYF
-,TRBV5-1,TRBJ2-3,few,TGCGCCAGCAGCTTCGGACTACCTCATAGCACAGATACGCAGTATTTT,CASSFGLPHSTDTQYF
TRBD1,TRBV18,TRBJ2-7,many,TGTGCCAGCTCACCAGAGAGGGGGCAATACGAGCAGTACTTC,CASSPERGQYEQYF
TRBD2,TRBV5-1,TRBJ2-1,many,TGCGCCAGCACCCTTAGCGGGGGGGCCTACAATGAGCAGTTCTTC,CASTLSGGAYNEQFF
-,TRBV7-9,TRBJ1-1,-,TGTGCCTGCCCAGCGGGGGAACTGAACACTGAAGCTTTCTTT,CACPAGELNTEAFF
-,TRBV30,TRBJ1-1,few,TGTGCCTCAAAGACACGACAGTTCGGAATCACTGAAGCTTTCTTT,CASKTRQFGITEAFF
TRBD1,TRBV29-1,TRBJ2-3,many,TGCAGCGTTTTTAAGGGGGCGCGGGTGAGAGATACGCAGTATTTT,CSVFKGARVRDTQYF
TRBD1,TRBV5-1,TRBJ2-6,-,TGCGCCAGCAGTGTGCCCGACAGGGGGTCCTCTGGGGCCAACGTCCTGACTTTC,CASSVPDRGSSGANVLTF
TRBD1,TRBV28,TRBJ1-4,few,TGTGCCAGCAGAAACCCGACAGGGATCACGATGCCTAATGAAAAACTGTTTTTT,CASRNPTGITMPNEKLFF
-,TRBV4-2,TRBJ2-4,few,TGTGCCAGCAGCCAAGACAGCAGGGGAGTCAGGCTAGCCAAAAACATTCAGTACTTC,CASSQDSRGVRLAKNIQYF
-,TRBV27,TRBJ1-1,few,TGTGCCAGCACCTATGCAGGGGATCTGGGCACTGAAGCTTTCTTT,CASTYAGDLGTEAFF
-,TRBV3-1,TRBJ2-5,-,TGTGCCAGCAGCCCGGACTGGATGAAAGAGACCCAGTACTTC,CASSPDWMKETQYF
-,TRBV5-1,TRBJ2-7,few,TGCGCCAGCAGCTTGGGGGACTTCCTGGAAGCCTACGAGCAGTACTTC,CASSLGDFLEAYEQYF
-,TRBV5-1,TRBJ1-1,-,TGCGCCAGCAGCTCACGCAGCCAAACAGGGAGCACTGAAGCTTTCTTT,CASSSRSQTGSTEAFF
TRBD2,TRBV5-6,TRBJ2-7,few,TGTGCCAGCAGCTTGGATCTAGCGGGTTGGAGCGCCTACGAGCAGTACTTC,CASSLDLAGWSAYEQYF